This TCR beta chain was obtained from a study of synovial regulatory T cells in juvenile arthritis. The study, taken as a whole, reports: Compared with other blood Treg cells, inflammation-associated Treg cells had reduced TCR diversity.

This CDR3 comprises 14 residues. DNA is not recorded here. The germline gives CDR1 SGHAT, CDR2 FQNNGV. Here immunoSEQ multiplex PCR was the method, and the copy in TCRdb shows in-frame clones only, minus some. The listing contains 8,000 to 10,000 clones. This clone is labeled medium-sized based on frequency. Its antigen remains unknown. The sequence came from a donor aged 2 to 35 with juvenile idiopathic arthritis. Sequencing was performed on Treg cells from blood. Subset described: remaining (HLA-DR-negative) circulating blood Treg cells. This chain joins TRBV11-2 and TRBJ1-6; the D gene TCRdb calls, TRBD1, cannot be checked with no DNA. The CDR3 loop reads CASSLGQGGSPLHF. The full variable domain, completed using reference TRBV11-2 and TRBJ1-6, is EAGVAQSPRYKIIEKRQSVAFWCNPISGHATLYWYQQILGQGPKLLIQFQNNGVVDDSQLPKDRFSAERLKGVDSTLKIQPAKLEDSAVYLCASSLGQGGSPLHFGNGTRLTVT.